Each of the 15 T cell receptor beta chains below was sequenced from the same sample in a study of blood T cell repertoires in COVID-19. Libraries were prepared by immunoSEQ multiplex PCR; TCRdb keeps only in-frame clonotypes and omits some of them. This table holds approximately 210,000 clones, 85% to 90% found once. The material sequenced was PBMCs or T cells enriched from blood (not recorded which). The receptors were sampled from a woman aged 45-65 years with acute COVID-19.

The chain employs TRBV6-1 and TRBJ1-2; possible D gene TRBD1, 6 bases. The V gene's germline CDR1 is MNHNS and CDR2 SASEGT. The CDR3 has 16 amino acids. Trimming left V 1 base short and J 4 bases short, with 16 bases between. Written as DNA, the CDR3 is TGTGCCAGCAGTGAAGTGGGGGCAGGACAGCCCTATGGCTACACCTTC. It codes for CASSEVGAGQPYGYTF.

The J gene is TRBJ1-6, the V gene TRBV7-2; possible D gene TRBD1, 6 bases. Germline CDR1 is SGHTA and CDR2 is FQGNSA. This CDR3 has 15 amino acids. V was pared by 1 base and J by 7 bases, with 11 bases between. The CDR3 nucleotides are TGTGCCAGCAGCTTAGTACAGGGAGTAAATTCACCCCTCCACTTT. Translated, it gives CASSLVQGVNSPLHF.

Concerning this clone: Other DNA sequences in this sample translate to the same CDR3. The chain recombines TRBV29-1 with TRBJ2-7, with 11 bases aligning to TRBD1. J lost 0 bases, V lost 4 bases, and 2 bases had no gene match. This CDR3 spans 14 amino acids. Germline V gene data show CDR1 as SQVTM and CDR2 as ANQGSEA. CDR3 sequence (DNA): TGCAGCGTTGCCGGGACAGGGGGCTCCTACGAGCAGTACTTC. Translated, it gives CSVAGTGGSYEQYF.

The gene calls are TRBV6-6 and TRBJ2-2, with 10 bases aligning to TRBD1. V shed 11 bases and J 4 bases; nucleotides not matched to a gene: 7. This CDR3 has 14 amino acids. Per the germline V gene, CDR1 is MNHNY and CDR2 is SVGAGI (reference sequence). CDR3: CALRQGARTGELFF. CDR3 bases: TGTGCCCTAAGACAGGGGGCGCGCACCGGGGAGCTGTTTTTT.

V is TRBV13 and J is TRBJ1-2; no reliable D call. The CDR3 spans 13 residues. Germline CDR1 reads PRHDT; CDR2 reads FYEKMQ (reference sequence). Trimming pared 3 bases from V and 3 bases from J, leaving 8 bases between. The CDR3 sequence is CASSLGGDYGYTF. Written as DNA, the CDR3 is TGTGCCAGCAGCTTGGGAGGAGACTATGGCTACACCTTC. The variable domain in full, with the rest retrieved from reference TRBV13 and TRBJ1-2, is AAGVIQSPRHLIKEKRETATLKCYPIPRHDTVYWYQQGPGQDPQFLISFYEKMQSDKGSIPDRFSAQQFSDYHSELNMSSLELGDSALYFCASSLGGDYGYTFGSGTRLTVV.

The chain combines TRBV2 with TRBJ1-2, with TRBD1 as a possible D gene (6 bases). V lost 8 bases, J lost 7 bases, and 20 bases lay in between. The CDR3 sequence is 14 residues long. The germline gives CDR1 SNHLY, CDR2 FYNNEI. Here the CDR3 reads CASDRSAGAFGYTF. In DNA, the CDR3 is TGTGCCAGCGATAGGAGTGCAGGGGCATTTGGCTACACCTTC.

V usage is TRBV28 and J usage is TRBJ1-2; the match to TRBD1 covers 9 bases. V lost 7 bases to trimming and J lost 4 bases; unmatched junction nucleotides: 16. The germline V gene has CDR1 MDHEN and CDR2 SYDVKM. The CDR3 covers 17 residues. In nucleotides, the CDR3 is TGTGCCAGCAACCCGGGACAGGGTACTTATTGGAGCTATGGCTACACCTTC. Translation gives CASNPGQGTYWSYGYTF.

The CDR3 DNA follows: TGTGCCAGCAGTCCCAATCTAGCGAGGGGGCACAATGAGCAGTTCTTC. Its protein product is CASSPNLARGHNEQFF. The chain uses TRBV6-2 or TRBV6-3 and TRBJ2-1; possibly TRBD1 for D (7 bases). Trimming stripped 5 bases from V and 5 bases from J, with 19 bases between. Germline assignment: CDR1 MNHEY and CDR2 SVGEGT. The CDR3 consists of 16 residues.

The chain joins TRBV12-3 or TRBV12-4 to TRBJ2-1; the D gene is possibly TRBD1 (5 bases). This CDR3 spans 11 amino acids. The V end was cut by 5 bases, the J end by 7 bases, with 6 bases between. CDR3 residues: CASSPGNEQFF. In DNA form, the CDR3 reads TGTGCCAGCAGTCCAGGGAATGAGCAGTTCTTC.

In nucleotides, the CDR3 is TGTGCCAGCAGCTTGGGACAGGGGACCTACAATGAGCAGTTCTTC. It encodes CASSLGQGTYNEQFF. This chain connects TRBV5-5 to TRBJ2-1, with TRBD1 identical over 8 bases. V lost 0 bases, J lost 2 bases, and 1 base stayed unmatched. The CDR3 runs to 15 residues. From germline, CDR1 is SGHKS and CDR2 YYEKEE (reference sequence).

This sequence joins TRBV30 and TRBJ2-1, with 11 nucleotides matching TRBD2. The germline gives CDR1 GTSNPN, CDR2 SVGIG (reference sequence). This CDR3 is 14 amino acids long. The J segment lost 12 bases and the V segment lost 3 bases, leaving 10 bases of the junction unmatched. CDR3 nucleotide sequence: TGTGCCTGGAGCCCGGGACTAGCGGAAAAATCGCAGTTCTTC. This translates into CAWSPGLAEKSQFF.

The genes are TRBV27 and TRBJ2-1, with TRBD2 matching 8 bases. There are 16 residues in the CDR3. V shed 4 bases and J 0 bases; nucleotides not matched to a gene: 5. Germline V gene lookup returns CDR1 MNHEY and CDR2 SMNVEV (reference sequence). This CDR3 reads CASSSPGGLSYNEQFF. For the CDR3, the DNA is TGTGCCAGCAGTTCCCCGGGAGGGCTCTCCTACAATGAGCAGTTCTTC.

The chain recombines TRBV27 with TRBJ2-3; 13 nucleotides line up with TRBD2. The trim removed 2 bases at V and 3 bases at J, leaving 17 bases unmatched. The CDR3 covers 21 residues. CDR1 is MNHEY, CDR2 SMNVEV, per germline (reference sequence). Here the CDR3 DNA reads TGTGCCAGCAGTTTAAGGGGGACTAGCGGGATCAGTCCAGGGGGGACAGATACGCAGTATTTT. Encoded protein: CASSLRGTSGISPGGTDTQYF.

This rearrangement joins TRBV6-6 to TRBJ1-2; 9 bases align to TRBD1. J lost 3 bases, V lost 7 bases, and 12 bases had no gene match. Germline-derived CDR1 and CDR2 are MNHNY and SVGAGI (reference sequence). The CDR3 extends over 16 amino acids. As DNA, the CDR3 is TGTGCCAGCACATCTACCGGGACAGGGTACGACTATGGCTACACCTTC. It is translated as CASTSTGTGYDYGYTF.

The chain carries TRBV23-1 and TRBJ2-7; no clear D. TRBV23-1 qualifies as an ORF whose function is uncertain. The CDR3 contains 16 residues. Trimming took 2 bases from V and 2 from J, leaving 16 bases between them. In nucleotides, the CDR3 is TGCGCCAGCAGTCAAAGCCGATCTATGCCGACCTACGAGCAGTACTTC. This encodes CASSQSRSMPTYEQYF.